This passage covers 17 T cell receptor beta chains from one sample sequenced in a study of blood T cell repertoires in COVID-19. Produced via immunoSEQ multiplex PCR; TCRdb's table is partial and in-frame only. The sample includes around 270,000 clones, 70% to 90% seen only once; the top ten take about 4.3%. Sequenced sample: PBMCs or T cells enriched from blood (not recorded which). These receptors were taken from a woman aged 25 to 39 who had recovered from COVID-19.

The V call is TRBV20-1, the J call TRBJ2-1; D ambiguous. The germline V gene has CDR1 DFQATT and CDR2 SNEGSKA (reference sequence). The CDR3 runs 10 residues. Between the trimmed V and J ends, which lost 8 bases and 5 bases, there was a span of 7 bases. The CDR3 here is CSLGNNEQFF. Here the CDR3 DNA reads TGCAGTCTAGGCAACAATGAGCAGTTCTTC.

The chain employs TRBV6-6 and TRBJ1-1; no definite D call. This CDR3 contains 14 residues. Deletions cut 0 bases from V and 4 bases from J, with 9 bases between. Germline lookup yields CDR1 MNHNY and CDR2 SVGAGI (reference sequence). The CDR3 DNA sequence: TGTGCCAGCAGTTACTCCGGGGTTCGCACTGAAGCTTTCTTT. Residues: CASSYSGVRTEAFF.

The V call is TRBV27, the J call TRBJ2-7, with D possibly TRBD2 on 6 matching bases. V was cut by 1 base and J by 1 base, with 8 bases left in between. The CDR3 is 14 amino acids. Germline assignment: CDR1 MNHEY and CDR2 SMNVEV (reference sequence). The CDR3 protein is CASSLWGVSYEQYF. The CDR3 region has the DNA TGTGCCAGCAGTTTATGGGGGGTATCCTACGAGCAGTACTTC.

This clone showed up just a few times. This chain links TRBV30 with TRBJ1-2, with TRBD1 matching 7 bases. V lost 3 bases to trimming and J lost 5 bases; unmatched junction nucleotides: 9. Germline values: CDR1 GTSNPN, CDR2 SVGIG (reference sequence). CDR3 length equals 14 residues. The CDR3 reads CAWREIDREYGYTF. CDR3 nucleotides: TGTGCCTGGAGGGAAATCGACAGGGAGTATGGCTACACCTTC.

The J gene is TRBJ1-5, the V gene TRBV28; D remains ambiguous. The CDR3 is made up of 15 amino acids. The V gene lost 3 bases and the J gene lost 7 bases, with 16 bases spanning the gap. Germline values: CDR1 MDHEN, CDR2 SYDVKM. For the CDR3, the DNA is TGTGCCAGCAGTTTCATCCGGGATTGGAAACAGCCCCAGCATTTT. Encoded protein: CASSFIRDWKQPQHF.

The J gene is TRBJ1-1, the V gene TRBV7-2; D not resolved. The germline gives CDR1 SGHTA, CDR2 FQGNSA. Trimming pared 1 base from V and 4 bases from J, leaving 7 bases between. The CDR3 has 13 amino acids. The CDR3 DNA follows: TGTGCCAGCAGCTTAGGGCAGGTCACTGAAGCTTTCTTT. It specifies CASSLGQVTEAFF.

The chain carries TRBV5-6 and TRBJ1-4; maybe TRBD1 (6 bases). Germline CDR1 is SGHDT and CDR2 is YYEEEE. V gave up 4 bases and J gave up 1 base, with 11 bases separating them. The CDR3 sequence is 15 residues long. The DNA for the CDR3 is TGTGCCAGCAGCCAAACAGGGAGAACTAATGAAAAACTGTTTTTT. Translated, it gives CASSQTGRTNEKLFF.

This chain links TRBV24-1 with TRBJ2-1; 8 nucleotides agree with TRBD2. V lost 5 bases and J lost 10; bases outside the gene matches: 21. Germline V gene lookup returns CDR1 KGHDR and CDR2 SFDVKD. The CDR3 has 18 amino acids. The CDR3 DNA sequence: TGTGCCACCAGTGCCCCCGGGTTGGCGGGAGGACCGACCGGGGAGCAGTTCTTC. This gives the protein CATSAPGLAGGPTGEQFF.

J is TRBJ1-4 and V is TRBV30, with TRBD1 as a possible D gene (6 bases). This CDR3 region has 14 residues. In germline, CDR1 is GTSNPN, CDR2 SVGIG (reference sequence). The V end was cut by 0 bases, the J end by 3 bases, with 8 bases between. CDR3 residues: CAWSVGASNEKLFF. As DNA, the CDR3 is TGTGCCTGGAGTGTGGGGGCTTCTAATGAAAAACTGTTTTTT.

The rearrangement uses TRBV6-5 and TRBJ1-5; no reliable D call. From germline, CDR1 is MNHEY and CDR2 SVGAGI. The CDR3 contains 14 residues. Deletions cut 6 bases from V and 0 bases from J, with 9 bases between. This CDR3 reads CASSPTFSNQPQHF. The CDR3 coding sequence is TGTGCCAGCAGCCCCACTTTTAGCAATCAGCCCCAGCATTTT.

The chain employs TRBV6-5 and TRBJ1-1, with TRBD1 as a possible D gene (5 bases). This CDR3 has 13 amino acids. Trimming took 6 bases from V and 5 from J, leaving 13 bases between them. Germline assignment: CDR1 MNHEY and CDR2 SVGAGI. As DNA, the CDR3 is TGTGCCAGCAGAGGAAGTGGGGCGACTGAAGCTTTCTTT. Its translation: CASRGSGATEAFF.

The chain joins TRBV11-2 to TRBJ2-7; 9 bases match TRBD1. The CDR3 loop spans 12 amino acids. V shed 6 bases, J shed 9 bases, and the junction held 6 bases outside the gene matches. Germline loops: CDR1 SGHAT, CDR2 FQNNGV. The chain's CDR3 is CASSRTGDGQYF. DNA for the CDR3: TGTGCCAGCAGTAGGACAGGGGATGGGCAGTACTTC.

V is TRBV14 and J is TRBJ1-1, with 8 bases aligning to TRBD1. Trimming at V came to 3 bases and at J to 1 base, leaving 4 bases not matched to a gene. This CDR3 contains 15 residues. Germline-derived CDR1 and CDR2 are SGHDN and FVKESK. The CDR3 here is CASSHRTGKNTEAFF. The CDR3 DNA reads TGTGCCAGCAGCCATCGGACAGGGAAGAACACTGAAGCTTTCTTT.

The chain has TRBV7-2 and TRBJ1-2; no definite D call. The V end lost 1 base, the J end lost 8 bases, and 23 bases lay between the germline ends. CDR3 size: 17 residues. From germline, CDR1 is SGHTA and CDR2 FQGNSA. The CDR3 sequence: CASSLGGQVGILGGYTF. The CDR3, as DNA: TGTGCCAGCAGCTTAGGTGGCCAGGTCGGGATCCTGGGAGGCTACACCTTC.

This rearrangement joins TRBV25-1 to TRBJ1-1; no clear D. CDR1 and CDR2 from the germline V gene are MGHDK and SYGVNS. This CDR3 region has 15 residues. The V end lost 2 bases, the J end lost 4 bases, and 14 bases lay between the germline ends. The CDR3 reads CASSETPTEGTEAFF. CDR3 bases: TGTGCCAGCAGTGAAACCCCCACAGAAGGCACTGAAGCTTTCTTT.

In its sample, this clone was seen a few times. The chain has TRBV6-2 or TRBV6-3 and TRBJ2-5; the D gene is possibly TRBD1 (6 bases). The CDR3 contains 16 residues. Germline values: CDR1 MNHEY, CDR2 SVGEGT. Trimming cost V 0 bases and J 2 bases, with 13 bases left between them. CDR3: CASSYSVTGTQETQYF. In nucleotides, the CDR3 is TGTGCCAGCAGTTACTCGGTTACCGGGACACAAGAGACCCAGTACTTC.

As DNA, the CDR3 is TGTGCCAGCAGTTTAGGCGTCGGGGAGCTGTTTTTT. As protein: CASSLGVGELFF. This chain links TRBV12-3 or TRBV12-4 with TRBJ2-2; D not certain. CDR3 length: 12 amino acids. V was trimmed by 1 base and J by 7 bases, leaving 4 bases between them.